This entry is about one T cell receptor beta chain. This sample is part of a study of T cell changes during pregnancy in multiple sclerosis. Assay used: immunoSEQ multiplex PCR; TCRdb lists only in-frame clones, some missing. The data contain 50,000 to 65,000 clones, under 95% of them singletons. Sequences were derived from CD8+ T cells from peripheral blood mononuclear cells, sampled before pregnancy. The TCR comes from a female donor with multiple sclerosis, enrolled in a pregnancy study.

The chain's CDR3 is CASTPAGSGTDTQYF. In DNA form, the CDR3 reads TGTGCCAGCACACCGGCGGGAAGTGGCACAGATACGCAGTATTTT. The V and J genes are TRBV6-5 and TRBJ2-3; D is possibly TRBD2 (6 bases). The CDR3 totals 15 residues. Germline CDR1 MNHEY, CDR2 SVGAGI. V lost 7 bases and J 1 base, leaving 15 bases between the germline ends.